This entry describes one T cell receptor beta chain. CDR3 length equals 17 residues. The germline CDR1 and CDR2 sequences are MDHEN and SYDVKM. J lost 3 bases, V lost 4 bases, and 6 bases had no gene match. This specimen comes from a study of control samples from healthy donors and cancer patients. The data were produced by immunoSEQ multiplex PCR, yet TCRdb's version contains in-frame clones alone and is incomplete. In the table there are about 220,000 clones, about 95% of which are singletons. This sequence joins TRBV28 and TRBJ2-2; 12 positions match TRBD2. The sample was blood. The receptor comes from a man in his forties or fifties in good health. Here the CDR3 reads CASSSNLAGGDTGELFF. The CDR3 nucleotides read TGTGCCAGCAGTTCCAACCTAGCGGGGGGGGACACCGGGGAGCTGTTTTTT.